Listed below are T cell receptor beta chains from one sample, sequenced in a study of blood T cell repertoires in COVID-19. The table came from immunoSEQ multiplex PCR; TCRdb's copy has only in-frame clones and leaves some out. The table records 73,000 or so clones, about 91% of them present only once. Sample: peripheral blood. Source of these receptors: a human donor with active COVID-19. The donor label of this sample is uncertain. The CDR3 runs from the conserved cysteine through the conserved F or W. D genes are given only for firm matches. A row's size may be missing; if present it is once, few, many or a size class.

clone_size	v_call	d_call	j_call	cdr3_nt	cdr3_aa
-	TRBV18	-	TRBJ2-4	TGTGCCAGCTCACCAACTAGGGCCAAAAACATTCAGTACTTC	CASSPTRAKNIQYF
-	TRBV9	TRBD1	TRBJ2-2	TGTGCCAGCAGCGACGACAGGGGTTCAGGGACCGGGGAGCTGTTTTTT	CASSDDRGSGTGELFF
-	TRBV5-1	-	TRBJ2-3	TGCGCCAGCAGCTTGAAGGGGCTTGAATACACAGATACGCAGTATTTT	CASSLKGLEYTDTQYF
-	TRBV5-8	TRBD2	TRBJ2-2	TGTGCCACCGCACTAGCGGTCGCAAGTCACACCGGGGAGCTGTTTTTT	CATALAVASHTGELFF
-	TRBV7-3	-	TRBJ2-7	TGTGCCAGCAGCTTAGGCACAGCCTACGAGCAGTACTTC	CASSLGTAYEQYF
-	TRBV4-3	-	TRBJ1-5	TGCGCCAGCAGTTCGGACAGTGGGATGAATCAGCCCCAGCATTTT	CASSSDSGMNQPQHF
-	TRBV19	-	TRBJ2-7	TGTGCCAGTAGTATAGATCCAGCTAGCTCCTACGAGCAGTACTTC	CASSIDPASSYEQYF
-	TRBV9	-	TRBJ2-1	TGTGCCAGCAGCGTAGGCGGGCAGATCAATGAGCAGTTCTTC	CASSVGGQINEQFF
-	TRBV28	-	TRBJ1-2	TGTGCCAGCAGTCCTGGGTCGGAGTCAACTAACTATGGCTACACCTTC	CASSPGSESTNYGYTF
-	TRBV28	TRBD2	TRBJ2-3	TGTGCCACTGGACTAGCGGCCATAGATACGCAGTATTTT	CATGLAAIDTQYF
-	TRBV6-6	TRBD1	TRBJ1-1	TGTGCCAGCAGTCCGACAGGGGCCATGAACACTGAAGCTTTCTTT	CASSPTGAMNTEAFF
once	TRBV24-1	TRBD1	TRBJ2-1	TGTGCCACCAGTGATCCACAGGGGAGCTCCTACAATGAGCAGTTCTTC	CATSDPQGSSYNEQFF
-	TRBV29-1	TRBD1	TRBJ1-2	TGCAGCGTTGAGGGGGACAGGGAGAACTATGGCTACACCTTC	CSVEGDRENYGYTF
-	TRBV6-5	TRBD1	TRBJ2-7	TGTGCCAGCAGCACCGGGACAGGGACCTACGAGCAGTACTTC	CASSTGTGTYEQYF
-	TRBV18	-	TRBJ1-5	TGTGCCAGCTCCCCCGACAGGAATCAGCCCCAGCATTTT	CASSPDRNQPQHF
-	TRBV7-6	-	TRBJ2-1	TGTGCCAGCAGCTTAGCTGCGGATAGCTCCTACAATGAGCAGTTCTTC	CASSLAADSSYNEQFF
once	TRBV28	-	TRBJ1-5	TGTGCCAGCAGCTCTGAGGGGGAGCCCCAGCATTTT	CASSSEGEPQHF
-	TRBV7-6	-	TRBJ2-6	TGTGCCAGCAGCGTACAGGGACCCGGGGCCAACGTCCTGACTTTC	CASSVQGPGANVLTF
-	TRBV7-6	-	TRBJ2-1	TGTGCCAGCAGCACGGACTTTTCCACCTACAATGAGCAGTTCTTC	CASSTDFSTYNEQFF
-	TRBV2	TRBD1	TRBJ1-5	TGTGCCAGCTCCGGGACAGGGGCCGTTTTGAGCAATCAGCCCCAGCATTTT	CASSGTGAVLSNQPQHF
-	TRBV27	-	TRBJ1-1	TGTGCCAGTCATATAGGGGGGGCTACCGGGGGCACTGAAGCTTTCTTT	CASHIGGATGGTEAFF
-	TRBV6-2/TRBV6-3	TRBD1	TRBJ1-2	TGTGCCAGCAGTTCCGGGACAGGGGGCTACTATGGCTACACCTTC	CASSSGTGGYYGYTF
-	TRBV6-5	TRBD1	TRBJ1-1	TGTGCCAGCAGGATAACAGGGGTTGAGGACACTGAAGCTTTCTTT	CASRITGVEDTEAFF
-	TRBV6-4	-	TRBJ2-2	TGTGCCAGCCGGGGAGCGCGAGGCACCGGGGAGCTGTTTTTT	CASRGARGTGELFF
-	TRBV12-5	-	TRBJ2-1	TGTGCTAGTGGTTCCTCAGCCTACAATGAGCAGTTCTTC	CASGSSAYNEQFF
-	TRBV28	TRBD1	TRBJ2-7	TGTGCCAGCAAAGGGGACAGGCTGTACGAGCAGTACTTC	CASKGDRLYEQYF
-	TRBV6-5	-	TRBJ2-2	TGTGCCAGCAGGCTAACAGGGTCGAACACCGGGGAGCTGTTTTTT	CASRLTGSNTGELFF
-	TRBV6-2/TRBV6-3	TRBD2	TRBJ2-6	TGTGCCAGCAGCCCGGGACTAGCGGGATACTCTGGGGCCAACGTCCTGACTTTC	CASSPGLAGYSGANVLTF
-	TRBV24-1	TRBD2	TRBJ2-7	TGTGCCACCGGCTCTAATGACCCTCTAGCGGGAGGGCAAGAGCAGTACTTC	CATGSNDPLAGGQEQYF
-	TRBV6-2/TRBV6-3	TRBD1	TRBJ1-5	TGTGCCAGCAGTTTCCACCTGGGACAGGGATTCGGGAGCAATCAGCCCCAGCATTTT	CASSFHLGQGFGSNQPQHF
-	TRBV7-9	TRBD1	TRBJ1-6	TGTGCCAGCAGCTTAGCCTCAGGGACAGGGGTTCGTTCACCCCTCCACTTT	CASSLASGTGVRSPLHF
-	TRBV19	-	TRBJ1-2	TGTGCCAGTAACCAGGCCTCTATTGGCTACACCTTC	CASNQASIGYTF
-	TRBV2	TRBD1	TRBJ2-4	TGTGCCAGCAGTGAGGGACAGATAGCCAAAAACATTCAGTACTTC	CASSEGQIAKNIQYF
-	TRBV27	TRBD1	TRBJ1-2	TGTGCCAGCAGTCCCCGGACAGGGAACAACTATGGCTACACCTTC	CASSPRTGNNYGYTF
-	TRBV7-2	TRBD1	TRBJ1-2	TGTGCCAGCAGCCCAGACAGGGGGCTCTATGGCTACACCTTC	CASSPDRGLYGYTF
-	TRBV6-5	-	TRBJ1-4	TGTGCCAGCACCTCTCCGGGAGGGAGAGGGGAAAAACTGTTTTTT	CASTSPGGRGEKLFF
few	TRBV7-2	-	TRBJ1-6	TGTGCCAGCAGCTTAGAAAGGCGGATCTATAATTCACCCCTCCACTTT	CASSLERRIYNSPLHF
-	TRBV10-3	TRBD2	TRBJ2-1	TGTGCCAGTAGACTAGCGGGAGCGGATGAGCAGTTCTTC	CASRLAGADEQFF
-	TRBV11-1	TRBD1	TRBJ1-1	TGTGCCAGCAGCTTTGCCCAGGGGGGGAACACTGAAGCTTTCTTT	CASSFAQGGNTEAFF
-	TRBV14	TRBD1	TRBJ1-1	TGTGCCAGCAGCCAAACAGGGGGCGCGAGGACTGAAGCTTTCTTT	CASSQTGGARTEAFF
-	TRBV4-1	TRBD1	TRBJ2-2	TGCGCCAGCAGCCAACCGGGGACAGTGGGCGGGGAGCTGTTTTTT	CASSQPGTVGGELFF
-	TRBV19	TRBD2	TRBJ2-2	TGTGCCAGTAGTAGGGGACTAGCGACCCTACAAGCCGGGGAGCTGTTTTTT	CASSRGLATLQAGELFF
-	TRBV12-3/TRBV12-4	-	TRBJ1-2	TGTGCCAGCAGTTTCAACCTCATGAGTCCGTGCACCTTC	CASSFNLMSPCTF
-	TRBV27	-	TRBJ2-2	TGTGCCAGCAGCCTCAACACCGGGGAGCTGTTTTTT	CASSLNTGELFF
-	TRBV6-2/TRBV6-3	-	TRBJ1-5	TGTGCCAGCAGTTACGGGGGGGGAGGCAATCAGCCCCAGCATTTT	CASSYGGGGNQPQHF
-	TRBV5-1	TRBD1	TRBJ2-7	TGCGCCAGCAGCCAGGGACAGGTGTCCTACGAGCAGTACTTC	CASSQGQVSYEQYF
-	TRBV10-2	-	TRBJ1-6	TGCGCCAGCAGTTCTCTTGTAGGGAGCTCCTATAATTCACCCCTCCACTTT	CASSSLVGSSYNSPLHF
-	TRBV7-9	-	TRBJ2-3	TGTGCCAGCAGCTTAGATGGTACAGGGACAGATACGCAGTATTTT	CASSLDGTGTDTQYF
-	TRBV6-5	-	TRBJ2-3	TGTGCCGTACAGGACACATTGGGGGGGCTAGATACGCAGTATTTT	CAVQDTLGGLDTQYF
-	TRBV28	-	TRBJ1-3	TGTGCCAGCATAACTAGCCCCTACACGGAAAACACCATATATTTT	CASITSPYTENTIYF
-	TRBV7-9	-	TRBJ2-1	TGTGCCAGCAGGGACTCAAATAATGAGCAGTTCTTC	CASRDSNNEQFF